This is a list of T cell receptor beta chains from one sample in a study of cytomegalovirus exposure and HLA in healthy donors. Produced via immunoSEQ multiplex PCR; TCRdb's table is partial and in-frame only. The table lists some 150,000 clones, more than 8% of them singletons. What was sequenced was PBMCs. The receptor set was obtained from a man aged 45-65 years in good health and CMV-seronegative. The conserved cysteine and the conserved F or W are not part of the CDR3 here. Some rows mark clone size as missing; the rest say once, few, many or name a class of expanded clone.

v_call clone_size cdr3_aa
TRBV2 few ASGTINYGYT
TRBV29-1 . SVIRAYEQY
TRBV6-4 . ASSVLRPSTDTQY
TRBV19 few ATANRVRDQPQH
TRBV5-4 . ASSGDSQETQY
TRBV4-2 . ASSQDVGGAIEAF
TRBV5-6 . ASSLLGSGSTDTQY
TRBV30 . AWSVLVVSYGYT
TRBV7-9 few ASSPSGHLNNEQF
TRBV6-6 few ASSGNPGQGYNEQF
TRBV28 . ASSSGTHSNQPQH
TRBV6-1 few ASSVGGYEQY
TRBV21-1 few ASSKREISGENTEAF
TRBV7-2 . ASSLRLTGGTYEQY
TRBV7-9 . ASSFPRGEANTEAF
TRBV28 . ASSLDRGRYGGYT
TRBV7-8 few ASSLTGRWETQY
TRBV4-1 . ASSQDLGDRGSYGYT
TRBV30 . AWSTGQRINSNQPQH
TRBV7-3 . ASSSPPGGTNTGELF
TRBV30 few ACSWVGGSQPQH
TRBV11-2 . ASSSIGRQVYGYT
TRBV5-1 few ASSFRTRGTDTQY
TRBV28 . ASSSALQGNSYEQY
TRBV11-2 few ASSSGSAPDTQY
TRBV4-2 few ASSQGAGTGYEQY
TRBV14 . ASSQDFGLAGPNEQF
TRBV6-1 . ASSPHGGGYEQY
TRBV5-5 . ASSLMGAPYEQY
TRBV5-4 . ASSRNRGGTTEAF
TRBV19 . ASSPVGDIRELF
TRBV5-1 . ASSFGRGVTEAF
TRBV14 few ASSQVAGAGYT
TRBV5-8 . ASGLAGQDGYT
TRBV28 . ASSGTVGNTEAF
TRBV18 few ASSPRQPEGNQPQH
TRBV18 . ASSPGLEEAQY
TRBV30 . ACHQGVNSPLH
TRBV6-6 . ASSTQWTWQGNEQF
TRBV7-6 . ASSLVGGKSTDTQY
TRBV1 . TSNTSGEEAGELF
TRBV9 few ASRQSSLAGYT
TRBV6-1 few ASSGQGAGEKLF